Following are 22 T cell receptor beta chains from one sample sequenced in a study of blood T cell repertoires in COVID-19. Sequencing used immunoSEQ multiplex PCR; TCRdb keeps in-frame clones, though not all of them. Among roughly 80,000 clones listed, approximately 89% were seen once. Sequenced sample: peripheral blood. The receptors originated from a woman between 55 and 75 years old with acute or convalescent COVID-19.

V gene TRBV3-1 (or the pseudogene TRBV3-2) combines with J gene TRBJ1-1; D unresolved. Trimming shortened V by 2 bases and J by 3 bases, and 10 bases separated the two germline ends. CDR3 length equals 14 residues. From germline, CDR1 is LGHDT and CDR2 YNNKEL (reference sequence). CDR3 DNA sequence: TGTGCCAGCAGCCAACAGAACCGGGACACTGAAGCTTTCTTT. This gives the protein CASSQQNRDTEAFF.

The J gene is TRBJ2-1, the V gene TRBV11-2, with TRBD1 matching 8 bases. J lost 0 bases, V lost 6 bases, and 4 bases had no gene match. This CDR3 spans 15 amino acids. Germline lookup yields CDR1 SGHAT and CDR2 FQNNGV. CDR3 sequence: CASSPTGGSYNEQFF. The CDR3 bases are TGTGCCAGCAGTCCTACAGGGGGCTCCTACAATGAGCAGTTCTTC. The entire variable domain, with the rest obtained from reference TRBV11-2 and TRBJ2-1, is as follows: EAGVAQSPRYKIIEKRQSVAFWCNPISGHATLYWYQQILGQGPKLLIQFQNNGVVDDSQLPKDRFSAERLKGVDSTLKIQPAKLEDSAVYLCASSPTGGSYNEQFFGPGTRLTVL.

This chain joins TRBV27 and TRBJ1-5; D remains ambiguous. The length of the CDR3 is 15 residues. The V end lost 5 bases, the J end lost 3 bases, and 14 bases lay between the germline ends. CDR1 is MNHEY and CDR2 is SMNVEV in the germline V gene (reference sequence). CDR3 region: CASSPAVAFNQPQHF. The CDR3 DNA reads TGTGCCAGCAGTCCCGCAGTGGCCTTCAATCAGCCCCAGCATTTT.

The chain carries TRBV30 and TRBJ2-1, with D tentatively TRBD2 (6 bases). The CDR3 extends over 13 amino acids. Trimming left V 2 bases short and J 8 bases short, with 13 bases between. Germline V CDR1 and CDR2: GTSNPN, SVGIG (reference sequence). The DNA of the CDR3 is TGTGCCTGGAGTCGGGGGAGTTACGATGAGCAGTTCTTC. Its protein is CAWSRGSYDEQFF.

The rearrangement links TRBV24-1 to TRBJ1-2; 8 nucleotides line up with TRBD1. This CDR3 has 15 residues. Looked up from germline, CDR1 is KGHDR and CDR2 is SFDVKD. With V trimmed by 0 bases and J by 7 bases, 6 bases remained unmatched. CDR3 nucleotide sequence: TGTGCCACCAGTGATTTGGGGACAGGACCAAGTGGCTACACCTTC. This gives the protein CATSDLGTGPSGYTF.

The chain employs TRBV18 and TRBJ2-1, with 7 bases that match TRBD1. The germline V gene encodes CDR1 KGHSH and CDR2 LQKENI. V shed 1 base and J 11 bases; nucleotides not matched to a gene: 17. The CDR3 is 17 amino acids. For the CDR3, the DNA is TGTGCCAGCTCACCACAAGGTGGCCCATTAACAGGGGATAAGCAGTTCTTC. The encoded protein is CASSPQGGPLTGDKQFF.

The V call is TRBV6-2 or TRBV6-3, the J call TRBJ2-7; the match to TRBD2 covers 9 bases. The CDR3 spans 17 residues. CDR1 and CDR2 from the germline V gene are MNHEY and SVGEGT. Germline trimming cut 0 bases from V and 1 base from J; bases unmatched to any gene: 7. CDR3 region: CASSYSAGGPVSYEQYF. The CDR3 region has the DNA TGTGCCAGCAGTTACTCGGCGGGAGGGCCGGTGTCCTACGAGCAGTACTTC.

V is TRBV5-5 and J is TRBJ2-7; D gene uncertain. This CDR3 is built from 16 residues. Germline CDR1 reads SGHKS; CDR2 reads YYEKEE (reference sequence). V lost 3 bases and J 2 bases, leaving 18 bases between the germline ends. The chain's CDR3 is CASSYQPLDGAYEQYF. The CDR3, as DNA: TGTGCCAGCAGCTATCAGCCGTTAGACGGAGCCTACGAGCAGTACTTC. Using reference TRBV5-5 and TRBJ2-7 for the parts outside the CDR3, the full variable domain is DAGVTQSPTHLIKTRGQQVTLRCSPISGHKSVSWYQQVLGQGPQFIFQYYEKEERGRGNFPDRFSARQFPNYSSELNVNALLLGDSALYLCASSYQPLDGAYEQYFGPGTRLTVT.

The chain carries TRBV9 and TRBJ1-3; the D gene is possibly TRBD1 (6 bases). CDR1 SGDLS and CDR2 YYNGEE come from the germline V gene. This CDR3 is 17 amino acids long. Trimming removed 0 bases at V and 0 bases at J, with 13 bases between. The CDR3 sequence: CASSVEDRAYSGNTIYF. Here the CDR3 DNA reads TGTGCCAGCAGCGTAGAGGACAGAGCTTACTCTGGAAACACCATATATTTT.

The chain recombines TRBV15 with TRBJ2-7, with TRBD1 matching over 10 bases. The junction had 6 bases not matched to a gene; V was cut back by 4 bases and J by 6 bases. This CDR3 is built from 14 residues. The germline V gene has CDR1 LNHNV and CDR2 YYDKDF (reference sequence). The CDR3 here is CATSTGTGEREQYF. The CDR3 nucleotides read TGTGCCACCAGCACCGGGACAGGGGAACGCGAGCAGTACTTC.

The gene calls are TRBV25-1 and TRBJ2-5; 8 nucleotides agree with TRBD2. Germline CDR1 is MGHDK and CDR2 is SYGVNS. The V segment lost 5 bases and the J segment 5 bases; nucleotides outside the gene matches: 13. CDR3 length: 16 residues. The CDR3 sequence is CASSSSGSRFGETQYF. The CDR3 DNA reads TGTGCCAGCAGTTCCAGCGGGAGCCGCTTTGGGGAGACCCAGTACTTC.

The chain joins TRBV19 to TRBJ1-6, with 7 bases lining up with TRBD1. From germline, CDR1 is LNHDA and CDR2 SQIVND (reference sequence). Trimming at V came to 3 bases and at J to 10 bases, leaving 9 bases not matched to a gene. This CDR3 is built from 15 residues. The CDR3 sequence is CASSMSDRLLSPLHF. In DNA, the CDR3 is TGTGCCAGTAGTATGTCGGACAGGTTATTATCACCCCTCCACTTT.

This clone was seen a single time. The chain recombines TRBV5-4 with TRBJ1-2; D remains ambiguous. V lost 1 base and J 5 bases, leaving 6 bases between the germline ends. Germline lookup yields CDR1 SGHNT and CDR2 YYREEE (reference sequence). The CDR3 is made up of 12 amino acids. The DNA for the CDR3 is TGTGCCAGCAGCTTGTCCTATTATGGCTACACCTTC. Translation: CASSLSYYGYTF. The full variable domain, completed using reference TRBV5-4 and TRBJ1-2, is ETGVTQSPTHLIKTRGQQVTLRCSSQSGHNTVSWYQQALGQGPQFIFQYYREEENGRGNFPPRFSGLQFPNYSSELNVNALELDDSALYLCASSLSYYGYTFGSGTRLTVV.

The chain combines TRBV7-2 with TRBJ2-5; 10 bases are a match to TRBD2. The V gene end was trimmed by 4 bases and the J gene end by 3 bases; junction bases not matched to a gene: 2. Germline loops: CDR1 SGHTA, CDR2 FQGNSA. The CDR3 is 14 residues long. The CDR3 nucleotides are TGTGCCAGCAGCTCGGGACTAGCGAAAGAGACCCAGTACTTC. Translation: CASSSGLAKETQYF.

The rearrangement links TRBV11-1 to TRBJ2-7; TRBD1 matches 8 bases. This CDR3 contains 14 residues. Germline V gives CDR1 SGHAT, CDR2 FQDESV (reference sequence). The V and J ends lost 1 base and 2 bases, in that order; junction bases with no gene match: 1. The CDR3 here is CASSLEDRAYEQYF. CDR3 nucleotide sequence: TGTGCCAGCAGCTTAGAGGACAGGGCCTACGAGCAGTACTTC.

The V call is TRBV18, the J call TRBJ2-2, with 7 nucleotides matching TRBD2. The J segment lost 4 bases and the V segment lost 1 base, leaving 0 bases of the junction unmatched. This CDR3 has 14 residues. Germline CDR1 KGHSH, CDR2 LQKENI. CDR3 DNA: TGTGCCAGCTCACCACGGGAGGGCACCGGGGAGCTGTTTTTT. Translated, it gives CASSPREGTGELFF.

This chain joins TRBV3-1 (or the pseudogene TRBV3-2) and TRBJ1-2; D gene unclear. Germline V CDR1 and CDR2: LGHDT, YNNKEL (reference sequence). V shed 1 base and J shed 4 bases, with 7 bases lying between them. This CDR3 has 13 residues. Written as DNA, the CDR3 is TGTGCCAGCAGCCAAGGGGCAAGCTATGGCTACACCTTC. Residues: CASSQGASYGYTF.

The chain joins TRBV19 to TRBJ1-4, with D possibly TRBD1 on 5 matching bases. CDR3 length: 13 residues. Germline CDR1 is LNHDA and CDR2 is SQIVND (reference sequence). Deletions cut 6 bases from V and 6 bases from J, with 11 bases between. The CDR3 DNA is TGTGCCAGTAGGACCGGGACTGATGAAAAACTGTTTTTT. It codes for CASRTGTDEKLFF.

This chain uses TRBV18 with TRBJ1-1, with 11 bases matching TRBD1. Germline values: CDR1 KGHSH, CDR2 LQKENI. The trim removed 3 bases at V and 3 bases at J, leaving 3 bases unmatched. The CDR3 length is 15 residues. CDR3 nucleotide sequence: TGTGCCAGCTCACCGCGGACAGGGGGCGACACTGAAGCTTTCTTT. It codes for CASSPRTGGDTEAFF.

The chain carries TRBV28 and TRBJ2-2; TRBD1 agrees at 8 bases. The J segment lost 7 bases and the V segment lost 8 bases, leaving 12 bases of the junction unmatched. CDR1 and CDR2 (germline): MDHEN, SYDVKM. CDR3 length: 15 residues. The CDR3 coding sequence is TGTGCCAGCCTGATCGAGACAGGGGCCGGCGGGGAGCTGTTTTTT. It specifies CASLIETGAGGELFF.

The CDR3 sequence: CASTPGSGYGYTF. DNA for the CDR3: TGTGCCAGCACACCGGGATCAGGCTATGGCTACACCTTC. This chain uses TRBV6-5 with TRBJ1-2; D is unclear. Per germline, CDR1 MNHEY and CDR2 SVGAGI. The ends were cut back, 7 bases at V and 4 bases at J, with 13 bases in the middle. This CDR3 is built from 13 residues.

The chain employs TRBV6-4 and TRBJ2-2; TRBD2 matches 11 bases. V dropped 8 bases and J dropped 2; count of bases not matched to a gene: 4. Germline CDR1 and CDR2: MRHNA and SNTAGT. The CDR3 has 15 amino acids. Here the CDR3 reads CASRGLADNTGELFF. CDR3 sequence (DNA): TGTGCCAGCCGGGGACTAGCGGACAACACCGGGGAGCTGTTTTTT.